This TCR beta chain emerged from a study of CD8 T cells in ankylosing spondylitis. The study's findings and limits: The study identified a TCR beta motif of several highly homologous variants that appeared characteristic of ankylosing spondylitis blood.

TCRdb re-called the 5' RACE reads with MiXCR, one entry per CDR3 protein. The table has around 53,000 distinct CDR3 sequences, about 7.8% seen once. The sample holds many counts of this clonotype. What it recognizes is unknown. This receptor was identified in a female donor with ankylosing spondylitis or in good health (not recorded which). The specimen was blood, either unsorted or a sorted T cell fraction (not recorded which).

The CDR3 DNA sequence: TGCAGTGCTCTTTGGGTGCAGGAGGCTTTCTTT. It is translated as CSALWVQEAFF. The chain combines TRBV20-1 with TRBJ1-1; D gene ambiguous. Germline V gene lookup returns CDR1 DFQATT and CDR2 SNEGSKA (reference sequence). The V end lost 5 bases, the J end lost 11 bases, and 15 bases lay between the germline ends. The CDR3 loop spans 11 amino acids.